The clone carrying this T cell receptor (beta chain) has at least ten counts. Its antigen remains unidentified. These data come from a study of blood T cells in healthy people across ages. General study results and limits: Among long-lived donors, naive CD4+ cells were more numerous and diversity higher than in aged donors. Changes in expanded clonotypes were possibly confounded, as the CMV status of donors was unknown.

Together with a sample-barcoded 5' primer, a J-beta primer mix was included in a second PCR lasting about 7 to 12 cycles. Template switching added a 12-random-nucleotide identifier to every cDNA molecule. TCRdb redid the calling of the 5' RACE reads with MiXCR, one entry per CDR3 protein. The data contain about 1,500,000 distinct CDR3 sequences, 28% of them singletons. The donors, all healthy, were Caucasians living in Russia, aged roughly 6 to 100. This TCR came from a woman aged 25 to 39 in good health. Sequencing was done on a sample of blood.

CDR3 in amino acids: CSVQLVYEQYF. CDR3 nucleotide sequence: TGCAGCGTTCAGCTGGTCTACGAGCAGTACTTC. This rearrangement joins TRBV29-1 to TRBJ2-7; no clear D. V shed 5 bases and J shed 3 bases, with 8 bases lying between them. The CDR3 is 11 amino acids. CDR1 is SQVTM and CDR2 is ANQGSEA in the germline V gene.